This TCR beta chain was found in a study of regulatory T cells in long-lasting Graves disease. Arm-PCR of CDR3 regions and iRepertoire HTBI primers were the basis on which TCR beta libraries were built. MiXCR was run by TCRdb on the multiplex PCR reads, yielding one entry per CDR3 protein. The sample lists 650,000 to 850,000 distinct CDR3 sequences; 30% were seen once. Germline CDR1 SEHNR, CDR2 FQNEAQ (reference sequence). This CDR3 spans 15 amino acids. V shed 0 bases and J 2 bases; nucleotides not matched to a gene: 4. Indicated time point: persistent/refractory GD, antithyroid drugs over 5 years with positive TRAb. The TCR library used RNA extracted from PBMCs.

The rearrangement uses TRBV7-9 and TRBJ2-7; 7 positions match TRBD1. The clonotype originates from a female donor with Graves disease. The material sequenced was peripheral blood mononuclear cells (PBMCs), taken when the disease was refractory, from a patient treated with antithyroid drugs. CDR3 protein: CASSLAQGNPYEQYF. The CDR3 DNA is TGTGCCAGCAGCTTAGCACAGGGGAATCCCTACGAGCAGTACTTC.